A selection of T cell receptor beta chains follows, all from one sample in a study of Ad26.COV2.S vaccination and SARS-CoV-2 variants. Sequenced by immunoSEQ multiplex PCR; TCRdb stores in-frame clones only, minus some. Of 440,000 or so clones in the sample, around 91% were seen once. This material consisted of peripheral blood, taken in a trial of Ad26.COV2.S vaccine versus placebo. The source is a person aged 18 to 65 who received the Ad26.COV2.S COVID-19 vaccine or a placebo. The CDR3 runs from the conserved cysteine through the conserved F or W. A D gene is named only where the DNA matches it firmly. Some rows have no size entry. The others give once, few or many, or a class for an expanded clone.

once	TRBD1	TRBV4-3	15	TRBJ1-4	TGCGCCAGCAGCCCACGGACAGGCCTCAATGAAAAACTGTTTTTT	CASSPRTGLNEKLFF
NA	NA	TRBV6-2/TRBV6-3	14	TRBJ1-5	TGTGCCAGCAGCCACGGACAGCACAATCAGCCCCAGCATTTT	CASSHGQHNQPQHF
NA	NA	TRBV5-1	15	TRBJ2-7	TGCGCCAGCAGCTTGGATAGCGGTGCATCCTACGAGCAGTACTTC	CASSLDSGASYEQYF
NA	TRBD1	TRBV6-4	15	TRBJ2-3	TGTGCCAGCAGTTTACAGGGGCGGACCACAGATACGCAGTATTTT	CASSLQGRTTDTQYF
NA	NA	TRBV6-1	13	TRBJ1-6	TGTGCCAGCAGTGAACTTCGAAATTCACCCCTCCACTTT	CASSELRNSPLHF
NA	NA	TRBV6-5	15	TRBJ2-1	TGTGCCAGCAGTCGGAGTTCGGGAACGAGCAATGAGCAGTTCTTC	CASSRSSGTSNEQFF
NA	TRBD2	TRBV2	18	TRBJ2-4	TGTGCCAGCAGTGAAGCGATCGGGAGGCGGGGGGTGGATTACATTCAGTACTTC	CASSEAIGRRGVDYIQYF
NA	NA	TRBV18	16	TRBJ1-6	TGTGCCAGCTCACTTACCCAGAGAGGAGTTAATTCACCCCTCCACTTT	CASSLTQRGVNSPLHF
once	NA	TRBV27	15	TRBJ1-4	TGTGCCAGCAAGGGGTCCTCCGGGGCCTATGAAAAACTGTTTTTT	CASKGSSGAYEKLFF
NA	TRBD1	TRBV6-5	14	TRBJ1-2	TGTGCCAGCAGTTTTCAGGGGGCTGGCTATGGCTACACCTTC	CASSFQGAGYGYTF
once	TRBD1	TRBV25-1	15	TRBJ2-5	TGTGCCAGCCAACCGGGACAGGGATGGTCGGAGACCCAGTACTTC	CASQPGQGWSETQYF
NA	NA	TRBV19	14	TRBJ1-3	TGTGCCAGTAGTATGGGGAAACGCGGAAACACCATATATTTT	CASSMGKRGNTIYF
once	TRBD2	TRBV7-6	19	TRBJ2-7	TGTGCCAGCAGCCCCAAGCTCGGGACTAGCGGGAGCCTGTCCTACGAGCAGTACTTC	CASSPKLGTSGSLSYEQYF
NA	TRBD1	TRBV2	15	TRBJ1-4	TGTGCCAGCGTCCGGGACAGGGGGTATAGCGAAAAACTGTTTTTT	CASVRDRGYSEKLFF
NA	NA	TRBV9	14	TRBJ1-5	TGTGCCAGCAGCCTTCTAGGAGGAGATCAGCCCCAGCATTTT	CASSLLGGDQPQHF
NA	NA	TRBV4-2	14	TRBJ2-3	TGTGCCAGCAGCCAAGAGTCTAGGCCAGATACGCAGTATTTT	CASSQESRPDTQYF
NA	NA	TRBV19	12	TRBJ2-2	TGTGCCAGTAGTATTAGGGCCGGGGAGCTGTTTTTT	CASSIRAGELFF
NA	NA	TRBV12-3/TRBV12-4	12	TRBJ2-1	TGTGCCAGCAGTTGGGGCGGGAATGAGCAGTTCTTC	CASSWGGNEQFF
NA	NA	TRBV7-7	15	TRBJ2-7	TGTGCTAGCAGCTTAGAGCAGGGGCCGTCCTACGAGCAGTACTTC	CASSLEQGPSYEQYF
NA	NA	TRBV2	14	TRBJ1-1	TGTGCCAGCAGTGTTCACACTTCGAACACTGAAGCTTTCTTT	CASSVHTSNTEAFF
NA	NA	TRBV6-5	13	TRBJ2-7	TGTGCCAGCAGTATGACAGGATCCTACGAGCAGTACTTC	CASSMTGSYEQYF
NA	NA	TRBV30	13	TRBJ2-5	TGTGCCTGGAGTGCGGGATACGAGGGGACCCAGTACTTC	CAWSAGYEGTQYF
NA	TRBD1	TRBV3-1/TRBV3-2	16	TRBJ2-5	TGTGCCAGCACTTATGACAGGACAGGATTTTACGAGACCCAGTACTTC	CASTYDRTGFYETQYF
NA	NA	TRBV10-3	16	TRBJ2-3	TGTGCCATCAGCCCCCGGGGCGCAGGGGCCACAGATACGCAGTATTTT	CAISPRGAGATDTQYF
NA	NA	TRBV27	14	TRBJ1-3	TGTGCCAGTAAAACTGGAACCTCTGGAAACACCATATATTTT	CASKTGTSGNTIYF
NA	TRBD1	TRBV7-8	18	TRBJ2-1	TGTGCCAGCAGCTCCGGACAGGGGGCTTTTACCTCCTACAATGAGCAGTTCTTC	CASSSGQGAFTSYNEQFF
NA	TRBD2	TRBV27	18	TRBJ2-1	TGTGCCAGCACCCTTAGGGGACTAGCGGGAGGATCCTACAATGAGCAGTTCTTC	CASTLRGLAGGSYNEQFF
once	NA	TRBV28	15	TRBJ1-5	TGTGCCAGCAGTTTGCCCCCTACAAGCAATCAGCCCCAGCATTTT	CASSLPPTSNQPQHF